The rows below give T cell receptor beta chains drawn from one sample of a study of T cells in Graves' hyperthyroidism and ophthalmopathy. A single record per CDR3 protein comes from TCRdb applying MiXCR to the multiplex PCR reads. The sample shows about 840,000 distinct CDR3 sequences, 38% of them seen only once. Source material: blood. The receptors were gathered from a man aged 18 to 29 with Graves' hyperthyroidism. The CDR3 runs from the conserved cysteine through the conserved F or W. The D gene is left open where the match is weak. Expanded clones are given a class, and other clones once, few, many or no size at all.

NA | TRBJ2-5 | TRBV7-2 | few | TGCGCCAGCAGCCAAGATGACCGGGAAAGGGAGACCCAGTACTTC | CASSQDDRERETQYF
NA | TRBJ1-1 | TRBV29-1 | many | TGCAGCGTTGGGGCGGGGGCACTTAACACTGAAGCTTTCTTT | CSVGAGALNTEAFF
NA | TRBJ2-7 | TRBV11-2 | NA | TGTGCCAGCAGCCTCAACAGGGCCGACCAGTACTTC | CASSLNRADQYF
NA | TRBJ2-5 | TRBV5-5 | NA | TGTGCCAGCAGCTTGGACAGGGCGAGGGAGACCCAGTACTTC | CASSLDRARETQYF
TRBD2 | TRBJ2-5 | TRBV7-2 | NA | TGTGCCAGCAGCGTGGGCCGGGACTATCAAGAGACCCAGTACTTC | CASSVGRDYQETQYF
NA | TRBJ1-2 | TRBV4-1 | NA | TGCGCCAGCAGCCAAGAACCCGGGCTTGGCTACACCTTC | CASSQEPGLGYTF
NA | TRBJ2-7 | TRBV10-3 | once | TGTGCCAGCAGTGAGGTAGTTTACCCCCAGGACCTCTCCGTCTACGAGCAGTACTTC | CASSEVVYPQDLSVYEQYF
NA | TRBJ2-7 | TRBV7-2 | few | TGTGCCAGCAGCGCGGGTTTTCAGTACGAGCAGTACTTC | CASSAGFQYEQYF
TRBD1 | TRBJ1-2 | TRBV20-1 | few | TGCAGTGCTCTCCTTTTCGGACAGGGAGTCGGGGACTATGGCTACACCTTC | CSALLFGQGVGDYGYTF
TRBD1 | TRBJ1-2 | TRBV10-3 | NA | TGTGCCATCAGTGGAGGGGACAGCCCTCTCCTCAGCTACACCTTC | CAISGGDSPLLSYTF
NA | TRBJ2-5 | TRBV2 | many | TGTGCCAGCTGGGGCGGGCAAGAGACCCAGTACTTC | CASWGGQETQYF
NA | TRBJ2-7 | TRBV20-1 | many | TGCAGTGCTAGACTAGCGAAGAGCTCCTACGAGCAGTACTTC | CSARLAKSSYEQYF
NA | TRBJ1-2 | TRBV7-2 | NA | TGTGCCAGCAGCTTAGCACCTACCGGGGGGCGGGATGGCTACACCTTC | CASSLAPTGGRDGYTF
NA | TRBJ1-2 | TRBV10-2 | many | TGCGCCAGCAGTGAGTCGATAGGGCATAACTATGGCTACACCTTC | CASSESIGHNYGYTF
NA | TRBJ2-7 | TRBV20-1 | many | TGCAGTGCTAGACCGGGACCCTACGAGCAGTACTTC | CSARPGPYEQYF
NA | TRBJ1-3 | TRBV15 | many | TGTGCCACCCGGGACACCGCGGACGGAATCTCTGGAAACACCATATATTTT | CATRDTADGISGNTIYF
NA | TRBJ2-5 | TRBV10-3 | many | TGTGCCATCAGTGAGGTTGGCGGTCAAGAGACCCAGTACTTC | CAISEVGGQETQYF
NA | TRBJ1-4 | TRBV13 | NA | TGTGCCAGCAGCCAGTTTACAGGGTGGGAACTGTTTTTT | CASSQFTGWELFF
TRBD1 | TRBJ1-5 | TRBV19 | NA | TGTGCCAGTGTTACAGGGGGGAGACATCAGCCCCAGCATTTT | CASVTGGRHQPQHF
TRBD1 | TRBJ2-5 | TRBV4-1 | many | TGCGCCAGCAGCCACGGACAGGGAGGACAAGAGACCCAGTACTTC | CASSHGQGGQETQYF
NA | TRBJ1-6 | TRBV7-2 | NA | TGTGCCAGCCCATCCGGGGTAGGGAATAATTCACCCCTCCACTTT | CASPSGVGNNSPLHF
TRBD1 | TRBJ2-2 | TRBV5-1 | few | TGCGCCAGCAGGGACAGGGATCACACCGGGGAGCTGTTTTTT | CASRDRDHTGELFF
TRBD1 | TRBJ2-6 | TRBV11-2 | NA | TGTGCCAGCTACCAGGGGGCGGGCTCCGGGGCCAACGTCCTGACTTTC | CASYQGAGSGANVLTF
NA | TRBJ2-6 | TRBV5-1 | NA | TGCGCCAGCAGCCGAGGCTTAACTGGGGCCAACGTCCTGACTTTC | CASSRGLTGANVLTF
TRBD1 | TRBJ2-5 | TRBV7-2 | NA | TGTGCCGGCGGACAGGGCCAAGCGGGAGAGACCCAGTACTTC | CAGGQGQAGETQYF
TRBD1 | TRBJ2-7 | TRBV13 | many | TGTGCCAGCAGCCACAGGGGGTACGAGCAGTACTTC | CASSHRGYEQYF
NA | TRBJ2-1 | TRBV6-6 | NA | TGTGCCAGCAGTGACCGCATTGAGCAGTTCTTC | CASSDRIEQFF
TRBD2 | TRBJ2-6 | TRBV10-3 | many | TGTGCCATCATGGGAGGGACTGGGGCCAACGTCCTGACTTTC | CAIMGGTGANVLTF
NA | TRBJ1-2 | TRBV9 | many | TGTGCCAGCAGCGGCCAACTAGGGGTCCTTAACTATGGCTACACCTTC | CASSGQLGVLNYGYTF
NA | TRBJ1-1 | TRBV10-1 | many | TGCGCCAGCAGGGAGAGGGGTTCGGACACTGAAGCTTTCTTT | CASRERGSDTEAFF
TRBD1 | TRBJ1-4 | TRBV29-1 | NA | TGCAGCGTTGGACAGGGGTCTTATGAAAAACTGTTTTTT | CSVGQGSYEKLFF